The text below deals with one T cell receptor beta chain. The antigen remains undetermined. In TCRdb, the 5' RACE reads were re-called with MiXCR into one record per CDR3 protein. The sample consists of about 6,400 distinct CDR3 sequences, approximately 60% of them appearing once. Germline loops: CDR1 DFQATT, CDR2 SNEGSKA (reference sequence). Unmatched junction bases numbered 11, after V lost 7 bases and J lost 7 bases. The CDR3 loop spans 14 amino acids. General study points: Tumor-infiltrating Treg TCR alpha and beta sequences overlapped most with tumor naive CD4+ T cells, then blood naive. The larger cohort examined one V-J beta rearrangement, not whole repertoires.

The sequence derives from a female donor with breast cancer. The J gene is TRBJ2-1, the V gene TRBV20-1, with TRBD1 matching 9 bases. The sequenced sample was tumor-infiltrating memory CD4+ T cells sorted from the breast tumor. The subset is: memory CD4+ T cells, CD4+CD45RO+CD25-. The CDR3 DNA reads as TGCAGTGTGACAGGGGGAATTTATTTTAATGAGCAGTTCTTC. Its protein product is CSVTGGIYFNEQFF.